These 2 T cell receptor beta chains share one sample of origin, sequenced in a study of OX40 agonist ivuxolimab in advanced cancers. The assay was immunoSEQ multiplex PCR, and TCRdb's table has in-frame clones only and misses some. Seen here are 79,000 or so clones, roughly 85% observed once, and the top ten hold about 0.57%. The sequenced sample was CD4+ or CD8+ T cells sorted from blood, obtained in a trial of the OX40 agonist ivuxolimab. These receptors all stem from an adult with an advanced solid tumor such as melanoma, head and neck, liver or kidney cancer.

The chain has TRBV7-2 and TRBJ1-6; a weak D match, TRBD1 (6 bases). CDR3 length: 17 amino acids. Trimming cost V 5 bases and J 0 bases, with 14 bases left between them. Germline loops: CDR1 SGHTA, CDR2 FQGNSA. The CDR3 loop reads CASSHGQKSSYNSPLHF. The CDR3 DNA is TGTGCCAGCAGCCACGGACAGAAGAGCTCCTATAATTCACCCCTCCACTTT.

V is TRBV5-6 and J is TRBJ2-6, with D perhaps matching TRBD1 (6 bases). The CDR3 covers 13 residues. V shed 4 bases and J shed 6 bases, with 8 bases lying between them. Germline CDR1 reads SGHDT; CDR2 reads YYEEEE. This chain's CDR3 is CASSRDTANVLTF. CDR3 coding DNA: TGTGCCAGCAGCCGGGACACGGCCAACGTCCTGACTTTC.